This T cell receptor (beta chain) was profiled in a study of blood T cell repertoires in COVID-19. Study overall: Donors in the United States, Italy and Spain gave samples during acute or convalescent COVID-19. From T cells, B-cell-depleted T cells, or PBMCs came the material, which was cDNA or gDNA.

The CDR3 sequence is 13 residues long. Trimming took 0 bases from V and 9 from J, leaving 6 bases between them. Germline V lookup: CDR1 MGHRA, CDR2 YSYEKL. Donors of Cohort 3 who recovered were those that had two negative PCRs, clearance, or symptom resolution. TCRdb's copy holds only in-frame clones and misses some; the assay was immunoSEQ multiplex PCR. This repertoire shows fewer than 400,000 clones, approximately 87% found once; its top ten account for roughly 9.4%. Turning to this clone: The identical CDR3 is also encoded by other nucleotide sequences in the sample.

The clonotype comes from a woman aged 50 to 60 who had recovered from COVID-19. The genes are TRBV4-1 and TRBJ1-6; D not resolved. Sequencing was performed on PBMCs or T cells enriched from blood (not recorded which). Here the CDR3 reads CASSQDLVSPLHF. The CDR3 DNA is TGCGCCAGCAGCCAAGATCTTGTTTCACCCCTCCACTTT.